A single sample is the source of the 17 T cell receptor beta chains below, sequenced in a study of CD8 T cells in ankylosing spondylitis. Overall study findings and caveats: Characteristic of ankylosing spondylitis blood, it appeared, was a TCR beta motif comprising roughly eight highly homologous variants.

Antigen specificity for these receptors is unknown. TCRdb re-called the 5' RACE reads with MiXCR, one entry per CDR3 protein. This sample yields around 440,000 distinct CDR3 sequences, of which more than 15% are seen a single time; around 0.92% belongs to the top ten. The sequencing input was blood, either unsorted or a sorted T cell fraction (not recorded which). These receptors were obtained from a male donor with ankylosing spondylitis.

Only a few counts were recorded for this clonotype. The rearrangement uses TRBV19 and TRBJ2-7; a weak D match, TRBD2 (6 bases). The CDR3 sequence is 16 residues long. Deletions cut 1 base from V and 3 bases from J, with 16 bases between. Germline CDR1 is LNHDA and CDR2 is SQIVND (reference sequence). This chain's CDR3 is CASSIVFGPGGYEQYF. The CDR3 bases are TGTGCCAGTAGTATAGTGTTCGGGCCCGGGGGCTACGAGCAGTACTTC.

V and J are TRBV7-6 and TRBJ1-3; D ambiguous. The V end was cut by 0 bases, the J end by 4 bases, with 10 bases between. The germline V gene encodes CDR1 SGHVS and CDR2 FNYEAQ. This CDR3 has 15 residues. The CDR3 loop is CASSLAPSLGNTIYF. The DNA of the CDR3 is TGTGCCAGCAGCTTAGCGCCCAGCTTAGGAAACACCATATATTTT.

The rearrangement uses TRBV6-5 and TRBJ1-2; possible D gene TRBD1, 5 bases. Deletions cut 2 bases from V and 7 bases from J, with 17 bases between. Germline V lookup: CDR1 MNHEY, CDR2 SVGAGI. CDR3 length: 15 residues. The CDR3 is CASSYDGAPKGGYTF. The DNA for the CDR3 is TGTGCCAGCAGTTACGATGGGGCACCCAAAGGTGGCTACACCTTC.

This rearrangement joins TRBV7-4 to TRBJ1-5; D remains unclear. Germline CDR1 and CDR2: SGHVT and SQSDAQ. Trimming stripped 5 bases from V and 1 base from J, with 12 bases between. CDR3 length equals 15 residues. As DNA, the CDR3 is TGTGCCAGCAGCCCTCAGTCTGGGAGCAATCAGCCCCAGCATTTT. Its protein is CASSPQSGSNQPQHF.

This clonotype was counted only a few times. The chain joins TRBV5-5 to TRBJ1-5; 9 bases are shared with TRBD1. Germline V gene data show CDR1 as SGHKS and CDR2 as YYEKEE (reference sequence). The CDR3 covers 16 residues. V was clipped by 3 bases and J by 4 bases; unmatched bases: 8. The DNA for the CDR3 is TGTGCCAGCAGCTCGGACCTCGGGACAGGGAATCAGCCCCAGCATTTT. It yields the protein CASSSDLGTGNQPQHF.

This clonotype has just a few counts. The genes are TRBV10-3 and TRBJ2-1; D is unresolved. Trimming cost V 0 bases and J 10 bases, with 16 bases left between them. Germline loops: CDR1 ENHRY, CDR2 SYGVKD. The CDR3 is 15 residues long. The CDR3 DNA reads TGTGCCATCAGTGAGTCTGATGCTCCCTCCTCAGAGCAGTTCTTC. Translated, it gives CAISESDAPSSEQFF.

Only a few counts were recorded for this clonotype. The CDR3 nucleotides read TGTGCCAGCAGCTTAGCGGACGGGTCTGTAGCCCAGCATTTT. Residues: CASSLADGSVAQHF. The chain is built from TRBV7-2 and TRBJ1-5; no clear D. CDR3 length equals 14 residues. V gave up 0 bases and J gave up 11 bases, with 14 bases separating them. Germline V lookup: CDR1 SGHTA, CDR2 FQGNSA.

This clonotype was seen just once. One end of the junction fails to match germline, which may point to a read error. The V and J genes are TRBV20-1 and TRBJ1-2, with D unclear. Germline lookup yields CDR1 DFQATT and CDR2 SNEGSKA (reference sequence). The CDR3 loop spans 12 amino acids. The CDR3 DNA reads TGCAGTGCGAGACCGGCTAACCATGGCTACACCTTC. Amino acid sequence: CSARPANHGYTF.

This clonotype was found a few times. This chain joins TRBV2 and TRBJ1-6; D is perhaps TRBD1 (6 bases). Germline V gives CDR1 SNHLY, CDR2 FYNNEI. Trimming shortened V by 7 bases and J by 9 bases, and 16 bases separated the two germline ends. This CDR3 region has 14 residues. The CDR3 here is CASTDRPDSSPLHF. In nucleotides, the CDR3 is TGTGCCAGCACAGATCGTCCGGACAGTTCACCCCTCCACTTT.

The chain has TRBV6-5 and TRBJ2-7; weak D call: TRBD2 (6 bases). CDR3 length: 14 residues. Per the germline V gene, CDR1 is MNHEY and CDR2 is SVGAGI. The V end lost 4 bases, the J end lost 5 bases, and 15 bases lay between the germline ends. Here the CDR3 reads CASSLAGMPNEQYF. In nucleotides, the CDR3 is TGTGCCAGCAGTTTGGCGGGAATGCCTAACGAGCAGTACTTC.

This clonotype has a handful of counts. This chain uses TRBV4-3 with TRBJ2-1, with 9 bases matching TRBD2. Per the germline V gene, CDR1 is LGHNA and CDR2 is YSLEER. This CDR3 has 18 amino acids. The junction had 20 bases not matched to a gene; V was cut back by 5 bases and J by 9 bases. The CDR3 region is CASSYERMSGRSLSEQFF. The CDR3 DNA reads TGCGCCAGCAGCTATGAGAGAATGAGCGGGAGGAGTTTAAGTGAGCAGTTCTTC.

Only a few counts were recorded for this clonotype. The CDR3 DNA follows: TGTGCCAGCAGCTTAGGAGGAGCGGCAGATACGCAGTATTTT. Translated: CASSLGGAADTQYF. The chain carries TRBV11-3 and TRBJ2-3; maybe TRBD2 (5 bases). The V end lost 1 base, the J end lost 4 bases, and 9 bases lay between the germline ends. CDR1 and CDR2 from the germline V gene are SGHNT and YENEEA. CDR3 length equals 14 residues.

The CDR3 nucleotides read TGTGCCAGCAGCTTATTCCGGAACACCGGGGAGCTGTTTTTT. Protein: CASSLFRNTGELFF. The chain is built from TRBV7-2 and TRBJ2-2, with D uncertain. The CDR3 length is 14 residues. Germline loops: CDR1 SGHTA, CDR2 FQGNSA. V shed 2 bases and J shed 1 base, with 5 bases lying between them. Full variable domain (missing parts from reference TRBV7-2 and TRBJ2-2): GAGVSQSPSNKVTEKGKDVELRCDPISGHTALYWYRQSLGQGLEFLIYFQGNSAPDKSGLPSDRFSAERTGGSVSTLTIQRTQQEDSAVYLCASSLFRNTGELFFGEGSRLTVL.

The gene calls are TRBV5-6 and TRBJ2-4; 9 bases map to TRBD1. CDR3 length equals 16 residues. V gave up 2 bases and J gave up 6 bases; unmatched junction bases: 9. Germline CDR1 is SGHDT and CDR2 is YYEEEE. The DNA for the CDR3 is TGTGCCAGCAGCTTTCCCGGGACAGGGTTCGGAAACATTCAGTACTTC. Amino acid sequence: CASSFPGTGFGNIQYF.

This clonotype was picked up a small number of times. The chain couples TRBV11-2 to TRBJ2-1, with TRBD2 matching over 7 bases. Germline V lookup: CDR1 SGHAT, CDR2 FQNNGV. Losses at the gene ends were 0 bases for V and 3 bases for J; bases not matched to a gene: 5. CDR3 length equals 16 residues. The CDR3 DNA reads TGTGCCAGCAGCTTAGAAGGGGTAGCGGGCTACAATGAGCAGTTCTTC. Translation gives CASSLEGVAGYNEQFF. Full variable domain (remainder filled in from reference TRBV11-2 and TRBJ2-1): EAGVAQSPRYKIIEKRQSVAFWCNPISGHATLYWYQQILGQGPKLLIQFQNNGVVDDSQLPKDRFSAERLKGVDSTLKIQPAKLEDSAVYLCASSLEGVAGYNEQFFGPGTRLTVL.

The J gene is TRBJ2-7, the V gene TRBV6-1, with D unclear. V was cut by 6 bases and J by 5 bases, with 23 bases left in between. CDR3 length: 16 amino acids. CDR1 MNHNS and CDR2 SASEGT come from the germline V gene. The CDR3 region is CASSPTNLGSVHEQYF. For the CDR3, the DNA is TGTGCCAGCAGCCCGACAAATTTGGGCTCTGTCCACGAGCAGTACTTC.

The CDR3 here is CASSESRLAYEQYF. In DNA, the CDR3 is TGCGCCAGCAGTGAGTCCAGGCTTGCCTACGAGCAGTACTTC. V usage is TRBV10-2 and J usage is TRBJ2-7; no reliable D call. CDR1 is WSHSY, CDR2 SAAADI, per germline. V was clipped by 0 bases and J by 2 bases, with 8 bases between them. There are 14 residues in the CDR3.